This T cell receptor (beta chain) emerged from a study of Graves' ophthalmopathy and Graves' hyperthyroidism. This clonotype was detected many times. Its target is not known. Included hyperthyroidism patients were aged 18 to 65 and newly diagnosed (under 2 months' duration). Trimming took 0 bases from V and 0 from J, leaving 10 bases between them. Germline V CDR1 and CDR2: SGHRS, YFSETQ. This CDR3 comprises 17 residues. Study results and caveats: Among expanded thyroid clonotypes above 0.001 frequency, most also occurred in blood. Built on 13 signatures, a model told ophthalmopathy apart from stable hyperthyroidism with about 88% sensitivity and 81.08% specificity.

Amplified TCR beta CDR3 regions were obtained using RNA transcripts as template. Amplification began with first-round RT-PCR using HTBI primers, then second-round multiplex PCR was performed. TCRdb re-called the multiplex PCR reads with MiXCR, one entry per CDR3 protein. The sample carries 900,000 to 1,200,000 distinct CDR3 sequences, less than 45% recorded once. The sequence came from an adult man with Graves' hyperthyroidism. The sequenced sample was peripheral blood or thyroid tissue (not recorded which). The chain couples TRBV5-1 to TRBJ2-6, with a weak D call TRBD1 (6 bases). The DNA for the CDR3 is TGCGCCAGCAGCTTGGGGGACACAGTCTCTGGGGCCAACGTCCTGACTTTC. Translating it yields CASSLGDTVSGANVLTF. Variable domain in full (rest from reference TRBV5-1 and TRBJ2-6): KAGVTQTPRYLIKTRGQQVTLSCSPISGHRSVSWYQQTPGQGLQFLFEYFSETQRNKGNFPGRFSGRQFSNSRSEMNVSTLELGDSALYLCASSLGDTVSGANVLTFGAGSRLTVL.